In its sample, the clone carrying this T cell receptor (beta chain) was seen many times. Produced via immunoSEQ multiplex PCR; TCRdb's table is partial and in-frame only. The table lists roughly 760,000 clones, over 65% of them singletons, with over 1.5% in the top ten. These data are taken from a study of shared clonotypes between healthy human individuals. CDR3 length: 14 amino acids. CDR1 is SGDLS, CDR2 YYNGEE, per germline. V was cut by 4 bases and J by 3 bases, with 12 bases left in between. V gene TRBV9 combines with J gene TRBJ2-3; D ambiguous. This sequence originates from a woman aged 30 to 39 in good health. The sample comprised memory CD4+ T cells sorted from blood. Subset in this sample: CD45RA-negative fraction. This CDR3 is CASSPQVRTDTQYF. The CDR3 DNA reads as TGTGCCAGCAGCCCCCAGGTTAGAACAGATACGCAGTATTTT.